This T cell receptor beta chain derives from a study of blood T cell repertoires in COVID-19. Study summary: Whether acute or convalescent, the COVID-19 samples came from the United States, Italy and Spain. PBMCs, B-cell-depleted T cells, or T cells provided the cDNA or gDNA that made up the material.

Two negative PCRs, clearance, or symptom resolution were required of recovered Cohort 3 donors. Authors' analysis steps: Reference gene primer amplification gave estimated nucleated cell counts. TCRdb keeps only in-frame clones here, not all; method: immunoSEQ multiplex PCR. The D gene and trimming were derived from the DNA, and the V and J assignments and clone size from that table. In the table there are some 270,000 clones, 84% of which are singletons. Germline CDR1 LNHDA, CDR2 SQIVND (reference sequence). CDR3 size: 16 residues. V was clipped by 5 bases and J by 7 bases; unmatched bases: 15. This TCR came from a man between 50 and 59 years old who had recovered from COVID-19. Sequenced sample: PBMCs or T cells enriched from blood (not recorded which). This chain connects TRBV19 to TRBJ2-3; 7 nucleotides align to TRBD2. The CDR3 nucleotides are TGTGCCAGTAGTGCCCTGGGGGGAGGGGCTGGGAATACGCAGTATTTT. Its translation: CASSALGGGAGNTQYF.